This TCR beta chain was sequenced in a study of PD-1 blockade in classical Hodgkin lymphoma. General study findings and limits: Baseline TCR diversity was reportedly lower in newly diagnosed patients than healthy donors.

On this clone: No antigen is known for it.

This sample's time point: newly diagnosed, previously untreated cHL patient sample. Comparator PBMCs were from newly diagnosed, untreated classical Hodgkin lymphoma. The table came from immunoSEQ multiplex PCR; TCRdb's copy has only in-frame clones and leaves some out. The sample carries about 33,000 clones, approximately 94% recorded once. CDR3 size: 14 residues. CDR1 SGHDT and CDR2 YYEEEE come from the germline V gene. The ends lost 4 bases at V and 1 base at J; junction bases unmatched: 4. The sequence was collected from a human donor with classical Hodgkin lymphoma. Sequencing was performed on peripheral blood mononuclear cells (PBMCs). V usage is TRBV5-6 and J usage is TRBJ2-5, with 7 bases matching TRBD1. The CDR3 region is CASSRGQFQETQYF. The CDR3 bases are TGTGCCAGCAGCAGGGGACAGTTCCAAGAGACCCAGTACTTC.